One sample yielded the 12 T cell receptor beta chains listed below, sequenced in a study of somatic mutations in cytotoxic T cells in rheumatoid arthritis. TCRdb's copy holds only in-frame clones and misses some; the assay was immunoSEQ multiplex PCR. The profile shows more than 15,000 clones, around 80% of them singletons. Sequencing was done on a sample of CD8+ T cells sorted from blood. These receptors were collected from an adult with rheumatoid arthritis.

V is TRBV25-1 and J is TRBJ2-7; the D call may be TRBD1 or TRBD2 (5 bases each). The germline V gene encodes CDR1 MGHDK and CDR2 SYGVNS. This CDR3 has 15 residues. Trimming took off 0 bases at V and 4 bases at J, with 13 bases between the two ends. Here the CDR3 reads CASSEYGDREYEQYF. In DNA form, the CDR3 reads TGTGCCAGCAGTGAATATGGGGACCGAGAATACGAGCAGTACTTC.

This clone was recorded only once. The chain carries TRBV7-9 and TRBJ1-1, with 8 bases aligning to TRBD1. CDR3 length: 15 residues. Germline V CDR1 and CDR2: SEHNR, FQNEAQ (reference sequence). The V segment lost 3 bases and the J segment 5 bases; nucleotides outside the gene matches: 8. This CDR3 is CASSFTQGARTEAFF. The DNA for the CDR3 is TGTGCCAGCAGCTTCACCCAGGGGGCTAGGACTGAAGCTTTCTTT. The whole variable domain, filled in from reference TRBV7-9 and TRBJ1-1, reads DTGVSQNPRHKITKRGQNVTFRCDPISEHNRLYWYRQTLGQGPEFLTYFQNEAQLEKSRLLSDRFSAERPKGSFSTLEIQRTEQGDSAMYLCASSFTQGARTEAFFGQGTRLTVV.

V is TRBV29-1 and J is TRBJ2-2; 7 nucleotides match TRBD1. With 3 bases clipped from V and 1 base from J, the junction kept 8 bases outside the gene matches. CDR1 and CDR2 from the germline V gene are SQVTM and ANQGSEA. CDR3 length: 16 residues. The CDR3 reads CSVDVQDRENTGELFF. The CDR3 nucleotides read TGCAGCGTTGACGTACAAGACAGGGAGAACACCGGGGAGCTGTTTTTT.

This clone was found once. V usage is TRBV10-2 and J usage is TRBJ2-3, with a weak D call TRBD2 (6 bases). Germline assignment: CDR1 WSHSY and CDR2 SAAADI. V was clipped by 6 bases and J by 4 bases, with 11 bases between them. The CDR3 runs 13 residues. The CDR3 is CASSAGGPDTQYF. The DNA for the CDR3 is TGCGCCAGCAGCGCCGGGGGTCCAGATACGCAGTATTTT.

The V gene is TRBV13, the J gene TRBJ1-2, with unresolved D. Trimming left V 4 bases short and J 8 bases short, with 20 bases between. CDR1 and CDR2 from the germline V gene are PRHDT and FYEKMQ (reference sequence). The length of the CDR3 is 15 residues. In nucleotides, the CDR3 is TGTGCCAGCAGCTCCGCGGACCCAGCTCCCGAAGGCTACACCTTC. This gives the protein CASSSADPAPEGYTF. The whole variable domain, filled in from reference TRBV13 and TRBJ1-2, reads AAGVIQSPRHLIKEKRETATLKCYPIPRHDTVYWYQQGPGQDPQFLISFYEKMQSDKGSIPDRFSAQQFSDYHSELNMSSLELGDSALYFCASSSADPAPEGYTFGSGTRLTVV.

The V and J genes are TRBV27 and TRBJ2-7; perhaps TRBD1 as D (5 bases). The CDR3 runs 15 residues. Trimming cost V 5 bases and J 5 bases, with 19 bases left between them. From germline, CDR1 is MNHEY and CDR2 SMNVEV (reference sequence). The CDR3 loop is CASSPPVKDTHEQYF. As DNA, the CDR3 is TGTGCCAGCAGTCCTCCGGTGAAGGACACGCACGAGCAGTACTTC.

The chain is built from TRBV7-9 and TRBJ2-2, with D perhaps matching TRBD1 (6 bases). Germline V lookup: CDR1 SEHNR, CDR2 FQNEAQ (reference sequence). The V end was cut by 1 base, the J end by 1 base, with 10 bases between. The CDR3 is made up of 16 amino acids. CDR3 nucleotide sequence: TGTGCCAGCAGCTTAGGAAGGGGGAAGAACACCGGGGAGCTGTTTTTT. Translation: CASSLGRGKNTGELFF.

V usage is TRBV12-5 and J usage is TRBJ1-1; no definite D call. V dropped 5 bases and J dropped 1 base, with 11 bases sitting between them. CDR1 and CDR2 (germline): LGHNT, FRNRAP. There are 14 residues in the CDR3. Here the CDR3 DNA reads TGTGCTAGTGGTCCAGCCATGGGGAACACTGAAGCTTTCTTT. This sequence encodes CASGPAMGNTEAFF. Full variable domain (missing parts from reference TRBV12-5 and TRBJ1-1): DARVTQTPRHKVTEMGQEVTMRCQPILGHNTVFWYRQTMMQGLELLAYFRNRAPLDDSGMPKDRFSAEMPDATLATLKIQPSEPRDSAVYFCASGPAMGNTEAFFGQGTRLTVV.

V gene TRBV7-9 combines with J gene TRBJ2-5; D ambiguous. The V and J ends lost 10 bases and 1 base respectively, with 13 bases between them. The CDR3 has 13 residues. Germline lookup yields CDR1 SEHNR and CDR2 FQNEAQ (reference sequence). In DNA form, the CDR3 reads TGTGCCACCCTCCCCACGGGCCAAGAGACCCAGTACTTC. It yields the protein CATLPTGQETQYF.

The genes are TRBV19 and TRBJ1-1, with no clear D. V lost 5 bases and J 0 bases, leaving 13 bases between the germline ends. Germline V gene data show CDR1 as LNHDA and CDR2 as SQIVND (reference sequence). The CDR3 spans 15 residues. In DNA, the CDR3 is TGTGCCAGTAGTCCGGTAACTCGGATGAACACTGAAGCTTTCTTT. It translates to CASSPVTRMNTEAFF.

The chain is built from TRBV12-5 and TRBJ2-5; TRBD1 is a possible D gene (5 bases). The V and J ends lost 5 bases and 1 base respectively, with 17 bases between them. This CDR3 has 16 amino acids. CDR1 is LGHNT, CDR2 FRNRAP, per germline. The CDR3 bases are TGTGCTAGTGGTCCAAGTAGGGGCCCGCCCCAAGAGACCCAGTACTTC. Protein: CASGPSRGPPQETQYF.

The chain has TRBV10-2 and TRBJ2-2; unclear D gene. Trimming removed 7 bases from V and 3 bases from J, with 9 bases in between. CDR3 size: 13 residues. Germline CDR1 is WSHSY and CDR2 is SAAADI. CDR3 bases: TGCGCCAGCAATCCATACTACACCGGGGAGCTGTTTTTT. Its protein is CASNPYYTGELFF.